These 17 T cell receptor beta chains share one sample of origin, sequenced in a study of T cell changes during pregnancy in multiple sclerosis. Profiling relied on immunoSEQ multiplex PCR, and the TCRdb table lists in-frame clones only, not all of them. The repertoire has about 70,000 clones, over 80% of them found once; the top ten carry roughly 3.2%. Material: CD8+ T cells from peripheral blood mononuclear cells, obtained in the third trimester of pregnancy. Source of these receptors: a female donor in good health, enrolled as a control in a pregnancy study.

This clone was counted a few times. The gene calls are TRBV9 and TRBJ1-1; 8 bases align to TRBD1. V was pared by 3 bases and J by 1 base, with 5 bases of the junction left unmatched. This CDR3 has 15 residues. The germline V gene encodes CDR1 SGDLS and CDR2 YYNGEE. DNA of the CDR3: TGTGCCAGCAGCGAGACCGGGACAGGGAACACTGAAGCTTTCTTT. Protein sequence: CASSETGTGNTEAFF.

This clone was recorded a few times. The rearrangement uses TRBV2 and TRBJ1-1; 7 bases align to TRBD1. Germline CDR1 reads SNHLY; CDR2 reads FYNNEI. CDR3 length: 13 amino acids. V dropped 8 bases and J dropped 4; count of bases not matched to a gene: 7. This CDR3 reads CASFFQGGTEAFF. The CDR3 DNA reads TGTGCCAGCTTTTTTCAGGGGGGCACTGAAGCTTTCTTT.

V usage is TRBV5-6 and J usage is TRBJ1-1; D is unclear. CDR3 size: 14 residues. V lost 0 bases and J lost 1, with 7 bases in between. Germline CDR1 SGHDT, CDR2 YYEEEE. The CDR3 is CASSLDTENTEAFF. CDR3 coding DNA: TGTGCCAGCAGCTTGGACACAGAGAACACTGAAGCTTTCTTT.

The chain has TRBV6-5 and TRBJ1-5, with 9 bases that match TRBD1. Germline V gene lookup returns CDR1 MNHEY and CDR2 SVGAGI. J was trimmed by 1 base and V by 2 bases; bases with no gene match: 0. The CDR3 has 15 residues. CDR3 DNA: TGTGCCAGCAGTTACGGGACAGGGAGCAATCAGCCCCAGCATTTT. Protein product: CASSYGTGSNQPQHF.

Turning to this clone: The junction departs from the called germline gene at one end, perhaps through a read error. The V call is TRBV6-5, the J call TRBJ1-2, with TRBD1 as a possible D gene (5 bases). Per the germline V gene, CDR1 is MNHEY and CDR2 is SVGAGI. The CDR3 totals 14 residues. Here the CDR3 DNA reads TGTGCCAGCAGTAACTCGATGTCAGGGTTTGGCTACACCTTC. It translates to CASSNSMSGFGYTF.

V is TRBV6-5 and J is TRBJ2-7; D is uncertain. The CDR3 loop spans 15 amino acids. Per the germline V gene, CDR1 is MNHEY and CDR2 is SVGAGI. Trimming cost V 2 bases and J 0 bases, with 11 bases left between them. CDR3 amino acids: CASSYIQRSSYEQYF. CDR3 bases: TGTGCCAGCAGTTACATCCAAAGGAGCTCCTACGAGCAGTACTTC.

This chain uses TRBV5-1 with TRBJ1-1; maybe TRBD1 (6 bases). The V end lost 0 bases, the J end lost 8 bases, and 8 bases lay between the germline ends. The germline V gene has CDR1 SGHRS and CDR2 YFSETQ. The CDR3 sequence is 12 residues long. The DNA of the CDR3 is TGCGCCAGCAGCTTGGGACAGGCAGAAGCTTTCTTT. Amino acids: CASSLGQAEAFF.

The J gene is TRBJ2-5, the V gene TRBV27; weak D call: TRBD2 (7 bases). CDR1 and CDR2 (germline): MNHEY, SMNVEV (reference sequence). V dropped 3 bases and J dropped 5 bases, with 19 bases sitting between them. This CDR3 has 16 residues. The CDR3 is CASSFGRGGVRETQYF. The CDR3 nucleotides are TGTGCCAGCAGTTTTGGTAGGGGGGGCGTTCGGGAGACCCAGTACTTC.

The rearrangement links TRBV9 to TRBJ2-1; D unclear. The CDR3 is made up of 19 amino acids. Deletions cut 0 bases from V and 7 bases from J, with 26 bases between. In germline, CDR1 is SGDLS, CDR2 YYNGEE. The CDR3 protein is CASSVAETDSLPLGNEQFF. The CDR3 DNA reads as TGTGCCAGCAGCGTAGCTGAAACAGATTCTCTTCCACTTGGTAATGAGCAGTTCTTC.

The V and J genes are TRBV7-6 and TRBJ2-1; D is perhaps TRBD2 (6 bases). CDR3 length: 15 amino acids. V lost 6 bases, J lost 2 bases, and 14 bases lay in between. Germline CDR1 reads SGHVS; CDR2 reads FNYEAQ. The CDR3 sequence is CASSSGTLTYNEQFF. In DNA, the CDR3 is TGTGCCAGCAGTTCGGGGACTTTGACCTACAATGAGCAGTTCTTC.

V usage is TRBV6-5 and J usage is TRBJ2-1; maybe TRBD1 (6 bases). The V gene's germline CDR1 is MNHEY and CDR2 SVGAGI. The CDR3 covers 14 residues. V lost 11 bases to trimming and J lost 2 bases, with 16 bases between them. The CDR3 spells CAARGSGPYNEQFF. CDR3 bases: TGTGCCGCCAGGGGATCCGGCCCCTACAATGAGCAGTTCTTC.

The rearrangement joins TRBV7-9 to TRBJ2-3; 7 nucleotides match TRBD1. Germline CDR1 and CDR2: SEHNR and FQNEAQ (reference sequence). The trim removed 5 bases at V and 0 bases at J, leaving 5 bases unmatched. This CDR3 contains 15 residues. The CDR3 sequence is CASSGTATSTDTQYF. DNA of the CDR3: TGTGCCAGCAGCGGGACAGCTACTAGCACAGATACGCAGTATTTT. Full variable domain (rest looked up from reference TRBV7-9 and TRBJ2-3): DTGVSQNPRHKITKRGQNVTFRCDPISEHNRLYWYRQTLGQGPEFLTYFQNEAQLEKSRLLSDRFSAERPKGSFSTLEIQRTEQGDSAMYLCASSGTATSTDTQYFGPGTRLTVL.

This chain connects TRBV4-3 to TRBJ2-5, with a weak D call TRBD1 (6 bases). Germline-derived CDR1 and CDR2 are LGHNA and YSLEER. This CDR3 spans 16 amino acids. V dropped 4 bases and J dropped 2 bases, with 17 bases sitting between them. The CDR3 DNA is TGCGCCAGCAGCCGCCTACTCGACAGGCCTCAAGAGACCCAGTACTTC. Encoded protein: CASSRLLDRPQETQYF.

The CDR3 DNA reads as TGTGCCAGCGCCGAGAGAACAGATCAAGAGACCCAGTACTTC. This translates into CASAERTDQETQYF. The chain employs TRBV13 and TRBJ2-5, with D uncertain. The CDR3 is 14 residues long. Trimming removed 8 bases at V and 2 bases at J, with 15 bases between. CDR1 is PRHDT and CDR2 is FYEKMQ in the germline V gene (reference sequence).

The chain carries TRBV4-3 and TRBJ1-4, with D unresolved. CDR1 and CDR2 from the germline V gene are LGHNA and YSLEER. The CDR3 consists of 11 residues. V lost 6 bases, J lost 8 bases, and 7 bases lay in between. This CDR3 reads CASRGGEKLFF. As DNA, the CDR3 is TGCGCCAGCAGAGGAGGGGAAAAACTGTTTTTT.

This clone is medium-sized by share. The genes are TRBV4-2 and TRBJ2-1; 10 positions agree with TRBD2. Germline V gene data show CDR1 as LGHNA and CDR2 as YNFKEQ. V lost 4 bases and J lost 6; bases outside the gene matches: 9. The CDR3 runs to 16 residues. For the CDR3, the DNA is TGTGCCAGCAGCCCGGAAAATAGCGGGGGGACCAATGAGCAGTTCTTC. Translated: CASSPENSGGTNEQFF.

J is TRBJ1-6 and V is TRBV10-3, with D perhaps matching TRBD1 (6 bases). The V and J ends lost 0 bases and 7 bases respectively, with 10 bases between them. Looked up from germline, CDR1 is ENHRY and CDR2 is SYGVKD. The CDR3 is 15 residues long. Here the CDR3 DNA reads TGTGCCATCAGTGAGTCGACAGGAGCCAATTCACCCCTCCACTTT. It yields the protein CAISESTGANSPLHF.